The T cell receptor beta chain under discussion was sequenced for a study of cytomegalovirus exposure and HLA in healthy donors. At the level of the study: The use of the same platform for the 95 to 150 validation repertoires and the roughly 670 first-cohort repertoires was reported by a later analysis. Study-level results: Reportedly, diagnosis of cytomegalovirus status by the classifier showed high specificity and sensitivity. According to a subsequent analysis, TCR clusters identified in the first cohort showed a tendency to co-occur across the 120 or so validation repertoires.

V lost 5 bases, J lost 1 base, and 9 bases lay in between. CDR3 length equals 14 residues. Germline-derived CDR1 and CDR2 are WNHNN and SYGVQD (reference sequence). Details on this clone: Its specificity is not known.

Using immunoSEQ multiplex PCR, the repertoire was profiled, and TCRdb retains in-frame clones only, with some absent. Among some 140,000 clones listed, 84% were seen once. The sequenced sample was PBMCs. The TCR was taken from a woman younger than 45 in good health and CMV-seronegative. The V gene is TRBV10-1, the J gene TRBJ2-1; TRBD1 might be the D (6 bases). CDR3 sequence: CASSFRGSYNEQFF. The CDR3 DNA is TGCGCCAGCAGTTTCAGGGGTTCCTACAATGAGCAGTTCTTC.